The 27 T cell receptor beta chains below come from one sample, sequenced in a study of T cells in Graves' hyperthyroidism and ophthalmopathy. RNA transcripts gave rise to amplified TCR beta CDR3 regions. Initially, a first-round RT-PCR of the TCR CDR3 employed the HTBI primer set. TCRdb recomputed calls from the multiplex PCR reads with MiXCR, one row per CDR3 protein. The sample records 300,000 to 500,000 distinct CDR3 sequences, 11% to 15% being singletons. Input material: blood. These receptors all come from a man aged 45-65 years with Graves' ophthalmopathy.

This clonotype was counted at least ten times. The rearrangement links TRBV6-1 to TRBJ2-7; the D gene is possibly TRBD2 (6 bases). V lost 5 bases to trimming and J lost 2 bases, with 19 bases between them. CDR1 MNHNS and CDR2 SASEGT come from the germline V gene. The CDR3 contains 16 residues. CDR3 bases: TGTGCCAGCAGTTCCCGAAACCTCCGGGGGACCTACGAGCAGTACTTC. Residues: CASSSRNLRGTYEQYF.

This clonotype was counted many times. This chain connects TRBV7-9 to TRBJ1-1; 8 bases match TRBD1. Germline values: CDR1 SEHNR, CDR2 FQNEAQ (reference sequence). The CDR3 is made up of 13 amino acids. The J segment lost 6 bases and the V segment lost 2 bases, leaving 2 bases of the junction unmatched. CDR3 sequence reads: CASSLQQGAEAFF. CDR3 nucleotide sequence: TGTGCCAGCAGCTTACAACAGGGGGCTGAAGCTTTCTTT.

This clonotype was recorded many times. The chain links TRBV12-3 or TRBV12-4 to TRBJ2-2; TRBD2 might be the D (5 bases). This CDR3 is built from 17 residues. V gave up 5 bases and J gave up 1 base, with 17 bases separating them. The CDR3 sequence: CASSPLASPLNTGELFF. Written as DNA, the CDR3 is TGTGCCAGCAGTCCCCTAGCTTCCCCCCTGAACACCGGGGAGCTGTTTTTT.

This clonotype has at least ten counts. The chain combines TRBV20-1 with TRBJ2-3; D is ambiguous. Germline-derived CDR1 and CDR2 are DFQATT and SNEGSKA (reference sequence). Trimming removed 4 bases from V and 4 bases from J, with 18 bases in between. This CDR3 region has 15 residues. Here the CDR3 reads CSANEANTLPDTQYF. The CDR3 DNA reads as TGCAGTGCTAACGAGGCCAACACCCTCCCAGATACGCAGTATTTT.

This clonotype was detected only once. Its ends do not fully match the called genes, so a read error is possible. The V and J genes are TRBV7-9 and TRBJ2-1; 16 nucleotides match TRBD2. CDR1 SEHNR and CDR2 FQNEAQ come from the germline V gene (reference sequence). The CDR3 is made up of 17 amino acids. In nucleotides, the CDR3 is TGTGCCTGCAGCTTAGCGGGACTAGCGGGAGGGAAGGATGAGCAGTTCTTC. Protein product: CACSLAGLAGGKDEQFF.

The V and J genes are TRBV6-2 or TRBV6-3 and TRBJ2-3; 8 nucleotides match TRBD1. The CDR3 is 13 residues long. Trimming took 5 bases from V and 6 from J; bases not matched to a gene: 4. Per germline, CDR1 MNHEY and CDR2 SVGEGT. The CDR3 spells CASSQGASDTQYF. In DNA form, the CDR3 reads TGTGCCAGCAGTCAGGGGGCGTCGGATACGCAGTATTTT.

The chain combines TRBV25-1 with TRBJ2-1, with unresolved D. Per germline, CDR1 MGHDK and CDR2 SYGVNS. V shed 10 bases and J shed 12 bases, with 13 bases lying between them. The CDR3 consists of 10 residues. In nucleotides, the CDR3 is TGTGCCACCAGCACCACCCGGCAGTTCTTC. Protein sequence: CATSTTRQFF.

At least ten counts were recorded for this clonotype. The chain employs TRBV20-1 and TRBJ2-5, with a weak D call TRBD1 (5 bases). Trimming pared 0 bases from V and 2 bases from J, leaving 13 bases between. Germline CDR1 DFQATT, CDR2 SNEGSKA (reference sequence). The CDR3 length is 15 residues. In nucleotides, the CDR3 is TGCAGTGCTAGAGATGGGGCCAGGGTACAAGAGACCCAGTACTTC. Its protein is CSARDGARVQETQYF.

This clonotype was counted many times. V gene TRBV5-4 combines with J gene TRBJ2-3; 7 bases map to TRBD1. CDR3 length: 16 residues. From germline, CDR1 is SGHNT and CDR2 YYREEE (reference sequence). With V trimmed by 0 bases and J by 0 bases, 4 bases remained unmatched. This chain's CDR3 is CASSLEGTVSTDTQYF. CDR3 nucleotide sequence: TGTGCCAGCAGCTTGGAAGGGACAGTCAGCACAGATACGCAGTATTTT. Together with reference TRBV5-4 and TRBJ2-3, the CDR3 gives the full variable domain: ETGVTQSPTHLIKTRGQQVTLRCSSQSGHNTVSWYQQALGQGPQFIFQYYREEENGRGNFPPRFSGLQFPNYSSELNVNALELDDSALYLCASSLEGTVSTDTQYFGPGTRLTVL.

This clonotype has only a few counts. The gene calls are TRBV29-1 and TRBJ1-2; no definite D call. CDR3 length equals 13 residues. Trimming removed 6 bases from V and 7 bases from J, with 18 bases in between. The germline V gene has CDR1 SQVTM and CDR2 ANQGSEA. DNA of the CDR3: TGCAGCGTCGACCCTGAGAGGGATGGTGGCTACACCTTC. This translates into CSVDPERDGGYTF. Filled out from reference TRBV29-1 and TRBJ1-2, the complete variable domain reads SAVISQKPSRDICQRGTSLTIQCQVDSQVTMMFWYRQQPGQSLTLIATANQGSEATYESGFVIDKFPISRPNLTFSTLTVSNMSPEDSSIYLCSVDPERDGGYTFGSGTRLTVV.

This clonotype has ten or more counts. V and J are TRBV6-1 and TRBJ1-1; 8 bases are shared with TRBD1. V shed 6 bases, J shed 3 bases, and the junction held 21 bases outside the gene matches. This CDR3 is built from 19 residues. The germline CDR1 and CDR2 sequences are MNHNS and SASEGT. The CDR3 sequence: CASRRFGTGRGVVDTEAFF. The DNA of the CDR3 is TGTGCCAGCAGGCGCTTCGGGACAGGAAGAGGGGTAGTCGACACTGAAGCTTTCTTT.

This clonotype was seen a handful of times. The rearrangement uses TRBV20-1 and TRBJ2-6; the match to TRBD2 covers 10 bases. Trimming removed 3 bases from V and 1 base from J; junction bases left unmatched: 6. This CDR3 has 17 amino acids. Germline assignment: CDR1 DFQATT and CDR2 SNEGSKA (reference sequence). The CDR3 region has the DNA TGCAGTGCTAGCGGTCTAGCGGGAGTTTCTGGGGCCAACGTCCTGACTTTC. It codes for CSASGLAGVSGANVLTF.

This clonotype was picked up many times. V usage is TRBV11-2 and J usage is TRBJ2-5; D is possibly TRBD2 (5 bases). CDR3 length: 16 amino acids. Germline V CDR1 and CDR2: SGHAT, FQNNGV. V was cut by 2 bases and J by 5 bases, with 18 bases left in between. The CDR3: CASSLNPGLAWETQYF. The CDR3 DNA reads TGTGCCAGCAGCTTAAACCCCGGGCTAGCCTGGGAGACCCAGTACTTC.

There are many counts of this clonotype. The gene calls are TRBV24-1 and TRBJ2-2, with D unresolved. The germline V and J ends were trimmed by 10 bases and 4 bases, with 15 bases remaining between them. This CDR3 comprises 14 residues. Germline CDR1 reads KGHDR; CDR2 reads SFDVKD. CDR3 residues: CATADNGRTGELFF. The CDR3 DNA follows: TGTGCCACTGCCGACAATGGACGCACCGGGGAGCTGTTTTTT.

A word on this clonotype: A read error may explain this, as a much larger clone is one base away. V usage is TRBV3-1 and J usage is TRBJ2-1, with D possibly matching TRBD2 (6 bases). V was cut by 1 base and J by 8 bases, with 12 bases left in between. In germline, CDR1 is LGHDT, CDR2 YNNKEL (reference sequence). The length of the CDR3 is 14 residues. Written as DNA, the CDR3 is TGTGCCAGCAGCCAAGGGGTAGCGGAGGATGAGCAGTTCTTC. Translation: CASSQGVAEDEQFF.

With respect to this clonotype: This may be a read error: a much more frequent sequence differs by one nucleotide. The chain combines TRBV30 with TRBJ2-7; a weak D match, TRBD1 (6 bases). This CDR3 contains 12 residues. Per germline, CDR1 GTSNPN and CDR2 SVGIG (reference sequence). V was cut by 5 bases and J by 3 bases, with 11 bases left in between. The CDR3 sequence is CAWAGQCYEQYF. The CDR3, as DNA: TGTGCCTGGGCCGGACAGTGCTACGAGCAGTACTTC.

This clonotype was picked up many times. CDR3: CASSLAGSTNEKLFF. CDR3 sequence (DNA): TGCGCCAGCAGCTTGGCCGGATCAACTAATGAAAAACTGTTTTTT. The chain is built from TRBV5-1 and TRBJ1-4; D is unclear. This CDR3 contains 15 residues. Germline-derived CDR1 and CDR2 are SGHRS and YFSETQ. V shed 0 bases and J shed 0 bases, with 6 bases lying between them.

This clonotype was observed a handful of times. The V and J genes are TRBV12-3 or TRBV12-4 and TRBJ2-4; TRBD1 matches at 9 bases. The length of the CDR3 is 14 residues. J gave up 4 bases and V 6 bases, and 4 bases lay outside the gene matches. CDR3 region: CASSAGQGKNIQYF. DNA of the CDR3: TGTGCCAGCAGCGCGGGACAGGGAAAAAACATTCAGTACTTC.

A note on this clonotype: This could be a read error, since a much larger clone is one nucleotide away. V usage is TRBV6-1 and J usage is TRBJ2-7; unclear D gene. The CDR3 totals 13 residues. Trimming cost V 5 bases and J 2 bases, with 10 bases left between them. Germline V CDR1 and CDR2: MNHNS, SASEGT. The CDR3 nucleotides read TGTGCCAGCAGTACACCTCTGACCTACGAGCAGTACTTC. Translating gives CASSTPLTYEQYF.

This clonotype was picked up many times. J is TRBJ1-1 and V is TRBV18; 7 nucleotides align to TRBD1. The V and J ends lost 6 bases and 5 bases, in that order; junction bases with no gene match: 15. The CDR3 spans 16 residues. CDR1 and CDR2 (germline): KGHSH, LQKENI. The CDR3 spells CASSFDTTVTGTEAFF. For the CDR3, the DNA is TGTGCCAGCTCCTTCGACACGACAGTGACAGGGACTGAAGCTTTCTTT.

CDR3 amino acids: CSVEDGFGELFF. CDR3 bases: TGCAGCGTTGAAGACGGGTTCGGGGAGCTGTTTTTT. The V and J genes are TRBV29-1 and TRBJ2-2; D uncertain. The germline CDR1 and CDR2 sequences are SQVTM and ANQGSEA. This CDR3 is built from 12 residues. Trimming took 0 bases from V and 7 from J, leaving 6 bases between them.

This clonotype occurred many times. The chain is built from TRBV5-1 and TRBJ1-1; no reliable D call. CDR1 SGHRS and CDR2 YFSETQ come from the germline V gene. The CDR3 is made up of 16 amino acids. V shed 4 bases and J shed 0 bases, with 16 bases lying between them. The CDR3 protein is CASSPNPQVMNTEAFF. CDR3 sequence (DNA): TGCGCCAGCAGCCCCAATCCCCAAGTTATGAACACTGAAGCTTTCTTT.

About this clonotype: A much larger clone differs from this one at a single base, so this may be a read error. The V call is TRBV12-3 or TRBV12-4, the J call TRBJ2-1, with D perhaps TRBD1 (5 bases). This CDR3 contains 13 residues. DNA for the CDR3: TGTGCCGGCAGTTCCCCACAGGAAAATGAGCAGTTCTTC. As protein: CAGSSPQENEQFF.

This clonotype appeared a few times. The chain employs TRBV5-4 and TRBJ2-3, with 7 nucleotides matching TRBD2. The V and J ends lost 4 bases and 0 bases, in that order; junction bases with no gene match: 11. CDR1 SGHNT and CDR2 YYREEE come from the germline V gene (reference sequence). This CDR3 is 17 amino acids long. The DNA of the CDR3 is TGTGCCAGCAGCCAACCGGGACTAACACCCAGCACAGATACGCAGTATTTT. This sequence encodes CASSQPGLTPSTDTQYF.

This clonotype was found a few times. The CDR3 loop is CASSLVTGRLQPQHF. The CDR3, as DNA: TGTGCCAGCAGCTTGGTTACGGGGCGGCTACAGCCCCAGCATTTT. This chain connects TRBV5-8 to TRBJ1-5; maybe TRBD1 (5 bases). Per germline, CDR1 SGHTS and CDR2 YDEGEE. V lost 0 bases to trimming and J lost 7 bases, with 14 bases between them. CDR3 length equals 15 residues.

This clonotype was seen a few times. The CDR3 sequence: CASSLFPDGSSGNTIYF. DNA of the CDR3: TGTGCCAGCAGCTTGTTTCCTGATGGGTCCTCTGGAAACACCATATATTTT. The gene calls are TRBV5-5 and TRBJ1-3, with D uncertain. Trimming took off 1 base at V and 0 bases at J, with 14 bases between the two ends. The CDR3 is made up of 17 amino acids. The germline CDR1 and CDR2 sequences are SGHKS and YYEKEE (reference sequence).

This clonotype was recorded a few times. The chain couples TRBV18 to TRBJ1-1, with 7 positions matching TRBD1. CDR1 is KGHSH and CDR2 is LQKENI in the germline V gene. The CDR3 runs 14 residues. V trimming: 3 bases; J trimming: 5 bases; junction bases outside the gene matches: 6. The CDR3: CASSPAGGITEAFF. The CDR3 DNA follows: TGTGCCAGCTCACCGGCAGGGGGTATTACTGAAGCTTTCTTT. Variable domain in full (rest from reference TRBV18 and TRBJ1-1): NAGVMQNPRHLVRRRGQEARLRCSPMKGHSHVYWYRQLPEEGLKFMVYLQKENIIDESGMPKERFSAEFPKEGPSILRIQQVVRGDSAAYFCASSPAGGITEAFFGQGTRLTVV.